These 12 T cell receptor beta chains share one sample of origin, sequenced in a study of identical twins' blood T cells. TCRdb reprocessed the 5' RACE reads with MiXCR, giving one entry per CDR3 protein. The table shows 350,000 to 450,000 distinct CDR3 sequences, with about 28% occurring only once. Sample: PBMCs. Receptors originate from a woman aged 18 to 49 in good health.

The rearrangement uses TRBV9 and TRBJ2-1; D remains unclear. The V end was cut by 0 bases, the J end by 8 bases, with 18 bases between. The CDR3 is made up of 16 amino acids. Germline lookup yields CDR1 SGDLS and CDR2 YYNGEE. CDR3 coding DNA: TGTGCCAGCAGCGTAGGACCCTCCCGTCGTAGTGATGAGCAGTTCTTC. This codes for CASSVGPSRRSDEQFF.

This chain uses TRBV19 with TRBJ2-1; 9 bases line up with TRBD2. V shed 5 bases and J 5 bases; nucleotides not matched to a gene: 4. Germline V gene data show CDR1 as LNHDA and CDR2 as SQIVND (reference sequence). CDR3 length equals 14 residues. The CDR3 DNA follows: TGTGCCAGTAGTGTGATAGCGGGAGACAATGAGCAGTTCTTC. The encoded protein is CASSVIAGDNEQFF.

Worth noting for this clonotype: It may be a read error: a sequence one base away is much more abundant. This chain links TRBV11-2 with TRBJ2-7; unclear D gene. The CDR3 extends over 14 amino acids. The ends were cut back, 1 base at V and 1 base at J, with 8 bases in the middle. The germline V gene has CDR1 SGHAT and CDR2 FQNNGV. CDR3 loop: CASSLGTFSYEQYF. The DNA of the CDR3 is TGTGCCAGCAGCTTAGGTACCTTTTCCTACGAGCAGTACTTC. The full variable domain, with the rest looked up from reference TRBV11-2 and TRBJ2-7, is EAGVAQSPRYKIIEKRQSVAFWCNPISGHATLYWYQQILGQGPKLLIQFQNNGVVDDSQLPKDRFSAERLKGVDSTLKIQPAKLEDSAVYLCASSLGTFSYEQYFGPGTRLTVT.

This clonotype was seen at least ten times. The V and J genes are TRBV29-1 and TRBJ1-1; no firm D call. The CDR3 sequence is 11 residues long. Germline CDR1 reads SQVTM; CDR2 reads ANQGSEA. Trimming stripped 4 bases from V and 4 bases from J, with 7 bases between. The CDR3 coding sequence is TGCAGCGTTGGGCAGTTCACTGAAGCTTTCTTT. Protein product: CSVGQFTEAFF.

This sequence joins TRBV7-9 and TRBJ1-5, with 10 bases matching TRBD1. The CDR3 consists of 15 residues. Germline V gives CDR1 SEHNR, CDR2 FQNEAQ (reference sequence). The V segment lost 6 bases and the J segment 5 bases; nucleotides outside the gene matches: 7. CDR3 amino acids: CASSPGTGAYQPQHF. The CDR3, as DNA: TGTGCCAGCAGTCCCGGGACAGGGGCATATCAGCCCCAGCATTTT.

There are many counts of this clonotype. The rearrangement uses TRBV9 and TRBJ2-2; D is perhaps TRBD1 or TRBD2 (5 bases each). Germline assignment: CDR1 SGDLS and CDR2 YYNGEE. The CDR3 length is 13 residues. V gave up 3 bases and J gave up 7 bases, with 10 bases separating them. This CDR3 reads CASSEGPRGELFF. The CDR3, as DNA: TGTGCCAGCAGCGAGGGACCTCGCGGGGAGCTGTTTTTT.

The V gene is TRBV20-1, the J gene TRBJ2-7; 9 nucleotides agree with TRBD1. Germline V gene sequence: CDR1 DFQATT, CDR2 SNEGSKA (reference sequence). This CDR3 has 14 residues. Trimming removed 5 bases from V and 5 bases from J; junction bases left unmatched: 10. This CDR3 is CSAPSGTGKNEQYF. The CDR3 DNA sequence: TGCAGTGCTCCGTCCGGGACAGGGAAAAACGAGCAGTACTTC.

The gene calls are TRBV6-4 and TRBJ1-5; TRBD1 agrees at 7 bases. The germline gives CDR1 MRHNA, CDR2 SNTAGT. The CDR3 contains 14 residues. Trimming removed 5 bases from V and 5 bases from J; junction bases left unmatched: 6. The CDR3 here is CASSHGQDHQPQHF. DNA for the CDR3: TGTGCCAGCAGTCACGGACAGGATCATCAGCCCCAGCATTTT.

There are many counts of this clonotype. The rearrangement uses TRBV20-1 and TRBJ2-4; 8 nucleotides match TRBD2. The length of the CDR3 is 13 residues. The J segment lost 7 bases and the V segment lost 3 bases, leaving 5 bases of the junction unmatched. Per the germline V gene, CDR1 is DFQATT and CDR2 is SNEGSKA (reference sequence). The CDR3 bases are TGCAGTGCTAGGGCGGGAGGTATGAACATTCAGTACTTC. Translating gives CSARAGGMNIQYF.

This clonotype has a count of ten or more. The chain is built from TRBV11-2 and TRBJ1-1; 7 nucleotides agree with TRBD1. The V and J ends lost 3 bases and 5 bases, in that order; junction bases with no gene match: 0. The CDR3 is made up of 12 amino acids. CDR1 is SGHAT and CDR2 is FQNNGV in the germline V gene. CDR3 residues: CASSLGQTEAFF. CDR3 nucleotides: TGTGCCAGCAGCTTGGGACAGACTGAAGCTTTCTTT.

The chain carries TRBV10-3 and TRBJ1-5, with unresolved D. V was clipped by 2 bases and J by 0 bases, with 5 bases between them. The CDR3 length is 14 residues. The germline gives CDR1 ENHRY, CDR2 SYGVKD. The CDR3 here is CAISETASNQPQHF. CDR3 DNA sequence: TGTGCCATCAGTGAGACAGCTAGCAATCAGCCCCAGCATTTT.

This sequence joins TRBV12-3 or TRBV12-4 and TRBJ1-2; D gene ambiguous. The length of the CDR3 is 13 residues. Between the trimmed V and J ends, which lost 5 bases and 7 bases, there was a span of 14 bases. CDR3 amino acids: CASSLGLRCGYTF. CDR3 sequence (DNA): TGTGCCAGCAGTCTAGGACTTCGCTGTGGCTACACCTTC.